This T cell receptor (beta chain) was sequenced in a study of shared clonotypes between healthy human individuals. With 2 bases removed from V and 6 bases from J, the gap between germline ends came to 14 bases. The CDR3 spans 14 residues. CDR1 is MNHEY, CDR2 SMNVEV, per germline (reference sequence). A few counts support this clone. Its antigen is as yet unknown. Study-level points and caveats: Non-shared clonotypes had lower generation probabilities than clonotypes shared by all four sorted-subset donors.

Assay used: immunoSEQ multiplex PCR; TCRdb lists only in-frame clones, some missing. Here the sample spans 700,000 or so clones, approximately 79% being singletons. V gene TRBV27 combines with J gene TRBJ2-7; TRBD2 might be the D (6 bases). The sample taken for sequencing was memory CD4+ T cells sorted from blood. As for subset: CD45RA-negative fraction. This TCR derives from a woman in her 30s in good health. CDR3 amino acids: CASSLIAGRSEQYF. DNA of the CDR3: TGTGCCAGCAGTTTAATTGCCGGGAGATCCGAGCAGTACTTC.